The 25 T cell receptor beta chains below all came from one sample that was sequenced in a study of beta chain features in type 1 diabetes. Sequencing targeted expressed TCRB transcripts, as all isolated RNA had been reverse transcribed. Sequencing used immunoSEQ multiplex PCR; TCRdb keeps in-frame clones, though not all of them. The sample lists 600,000 to 650,000 clones, 15% to 19% occurring once. Sequenced material: naive CD4+ T cells from blood. These receptors all stem from a young man in good health.

The V call is TRBV2, the J call TRBJ2-7; 13 bases match TRBD2. Germline lookup yields CDR1 SNHLY and CDR2 FYNNEI. This CDR3 region has 14 residues. V dropped 6 bases and J dropped 3; count of bases not matched to a gene: 2. This chain's CDR3 is CASRGTSGVYEQYF. The CDR3 DNA is TGTGCCAGCAGGGGGACTAGCGGGGTCTACGAGCAGTACTTC.

Only a few counts were recorded for this clone. V usage is TRBV4-1 and J usage is TRBJ1-2; 7 bases agree with TRBD1. This CDR3 region has 16 residues. V was pared by 1 base and J by 4 bases, with 9 bases of the junction left unmatched. CDR1 is MGHRA and CDR2 is YSYEKL in the germline V gene. The CDR3 loop is CASSQAGDRVLYGYTF. In DNA, the CDR3 is TGCGCCAGCAGCCAAGCGGGAGACAGGGTTCTCTATGGCTACACCTTC.

This chain connects TRBV18 to TRBJ2-3, with 8 bases lining up with TRBD1. Germline V lookup: CDR1 KGHSH, CDR2 LQKENI. The J segment lost 0 bases and the V segment lost 3 bases, leaving 5 bases of the junction unmatched. The CDR3 consists of 16 residues. This chain's CDR3 is CASSPGQEPSTDTQYF. CDR3 in DNA: TGTGCCAGCTCACCGGGACAGGAACCGAGCACAGATACGCAGTATTTT.

This clone showed up just a few times. This CDR3 reads CATSPPMGLAGEQFF. The CDR3 bases are TGTGCCACCTCCCCTCCTATGGGACTAGCGGGTGAGCAGTTCTTC. The chain couples TRBV25-1 to TRBJ2-1; TRBD2 matches 12 bases. J was trimmed by 9 bases and V by 10 bases; bases with no gene match: 13. The germline V gene encodes CDR1 MGHDK and CDR2 SYGVNS. This CDR3 is built from 15 residues.

This clone has just a few counts. This chain links TRBV30 with TRBJ2-1; D is possibly TRBD1 or TRBD2 (5 bases each). Germline-derived CDR1 and CDR2 are GTSNPN and SVGIG (reference sequence). V was trimmed by 1 base and J by 4 bases, leaving 11 bases between them. The CDR3 consists of 14 residues. In DNA, the CDR3 is TGTGCCTGGAGTGGGGGACGGGATTACAATGAGCAGTTCTTC. Translating gives CAWSGGRDYNEQFF.

V is TRBV7-2 and J is TRBJ1-6; 7 bases are shared with TRBD1. From germline, CDR1 is SGHTA and CDR2 FQGNSA. There are 14 residues in the CDR3. The trim removed 5 bases at V and 4 bases at J, leaving 2 bases unmatched. The CDR3 nucleotides are TGTGCCAGCAGCGACAGGGTTTATAATTCACCCCTCCACTTT. It codes for CASSDRVYNSPLHF.

This chain uses TRBV4-1 with TRBJ2-5; possibly TRBD1 or TRBD2 for D (5 bases each). Trimming cost V 2 bases and J 2 bases, with 15 bases left between them. Germline V lookup: CDR1 MGHRA, CDR2 YSYEKL. The CDR3 has 16 amino acids. The DNA for the CDR3 is TGCGCCAGCAGCCAAAAAGGGGCTACGGGACAAGAGACCCAGTACTTC. This gives the protein CASSQKGATGQETQYF.

The chain has TRBV5-4 and TRBJ2-5; tentatively, D is TRBD1 (5 bases). The V and J ends lost 3 bases and 5 bases respectively, with 11 bases between them. CDR3 length: 13 amino acids. Germline CDR1 and CDR2: SGHNT and YYREEE (reference sequence). CDR3 coding DNA: TGTGCCAGCAGCTCAGGGTTCGAGGAGACCCAGTACTTC. Translation gives CASSSGFEETQYF.

This clone was observed a handful of times. Other DNA sequences of this sample code for an identical CDR3. This rearrangement joins TRBV6-5 to TRBJ2-2; the D gene could be TRBD1 or TRBD2 (5 bases each). V was cut by 6 bases and J by 6 bases, with 8 bases left in between. CDR1 MNHEY and CDR2 SVGAGI come from the germline V gene. This CDR3 has 12 residues. The chain's CDR3 is CASSKGPGELFF. The CDR3 DNA follows: TGTGCCAGCAGCAAGGGACCCGGGGAGCTGTTTTTT.

V is TRBV28 and J is TRBJ2-1; D call uncertain. V dropped 3 bases and J dropped 6 bases, with 18 bases sitting between them. The germline gives CDR1 MDHEN, CDR2 SYDVKM. This CDR3 has 16 residues. Written as DNA, the CDR3 is TGTGCCAGCAGTTTGTTGGTTTCCGACGGGCTCAATGAGCAGTTCTTC. Its translation: CASSLLVSDGLNEQFF. The variable domain in full, with the rest retrieved from reference TRBV28 and TRBJ2-1, is DVKVTQSSRYLVKRTGEKVFLECVQDMDHENMFWYRQDPGLGLRLIYFSYDVKMKEKGDIPEGYSVSREKKERFSLILESASTNQTSMYLCASSLLVSDGLNEQFFGPGTRLTVL.

This clone was picked up a small number of times. The chain's CDR3 is CASPPREEAFF. DNA for the CDR3: TGTGCCAGCCCTCCTAGAGAGGAAGCTTTCTTT. J is TRBJ1-1 and V is TRBV7-3; D unclear. Germline CDR1 SGHTA, CDR2 FQGTGA. Trimming removed 8 bases at V and 8 bases at J, with 12 bases between. This CDR3 comprises 11 residues.

This clone was observed a single time. V is TRBV6-5 and J is TRBJ2-7; weak D call: TRBD1 (5 bases). CDR1 is MNHEY, CDR2 SVGAGI, per germline. The CDR3 contains 15 residues. Trimming cost V 1 base and J 6 bases, with 16 bases left between them. The CDR3, as DNA: TGTGCCAGCAGTTACTTTGTAAAGGGGCTAGGCGAGCAGTACTTC. Residues: CASSYFVKGLGEQYF.

The rearrangement joins TRBV5-1 to TRBJ2-3, with D perhaps matching TRBD2 (6 bases). Germline V lookup: CDR1 SGHRS, CDR2 YFSETQ. V was clipped by 6 bases and J by 2 bases, with 10 bases between them. The CDR3 sequence is 13 residues long. In nucleotides, the CDR3 is TGCGCCAGCACTGAGCGGGCCACAGATACGCAGTATTTT. Translation: CASTERATDTQYF. Complete variable domain (other parts from reference TRBV5-1 and TRBJ2-3): KAGVTQTPRYLIKTRGQQVTLSCSPISGHRSVSWYQQTPGQGLQFLFEYFSETQRNKGNFPGRFSGRQFSNSRSEMNVSTLELGDSALYLCASTERATDTQYFGPGTRLTVL.

This clone was detected only a few times. The chain is built from TRBV11-2 and TRBJ2-5; 7 bases are shared with TRBD2. Looked up from germline, CDR1 is SGHAT and CDR2 is FQNNGV. J lost 2 bases, V lost 6 bases, and 9 bases had no gene match. This CDR3 contains 15 residues. The CDR3 loop reads CASRSLGGRQETQYF. The DNA for the CDR3 is TGTGCCAGCAGGAGTTTGGGCGGGAGACAAGAGACCCAGTACTTC.

This clone was counted a few times. This chain uses TRBV15 with TRBJ2-1; D might be TRBD2 (7 bases). V dropped 6 bases and J dropped 6 bases, with 18 bases sitting between them. The length of the CDR3 is 15 residues. In germline, CDR1 is LNHNV, CDR2 YYDKDF (reference sequence). The CDR3 nucleotides read TGTGCCACCAGGACCTCAGGAGGGGGGGGCAATGAGCAGTTCTTC. This gives the protein CATRTSGGGGNEQFF.

This clone was counted only a few times. V usage is TRBV5-4 and J usage is TRBJ2-3, with 14 bases lining up with TRBD2. The CDR3 has 18 amino acids. Germline V gives CDR1 SGHNT, CDR2 YYREEE (reference sequence). The trim removed 4 bases at V and 0 bases at J, leaving 7 bases unmatched. The CDR3 nucleotides read TGTGCCAGCAGCCTTGGACTAGCGGGGGGCCTGAGCACAGATACGCAGTATTTT. Amino acids: CASSLGLAGGLSTDTQYF.

The rearrangement joins TRBV5-1 to TRBJ2-5; 10 nucleotides agree with TRBD1. This CDR3 spans 15 amino acids. V lost 0 bases, J lost 5 bases, and 4 bases stayed unmatched. In germline, CDR1 is SGHRS, CDR2 YFSETQ. The CDR3 sequence: CASSLGDRGMETQYF. The CDR3, as DNA: TGCGCCAGCAGCTTGGGGGACAGGGGTATGGAGACCCAGTACTTC.

This clone was detected only a few times. The chain combines TRBV6-5 with TRBJ2-3; 9 nucleotides align to TRBD1. The CDR3 runs to 14 residues. Germline V gene data show CDR1 as MNHEY and CDR2 as SVGAGI. J was trimmed by 5 bases and V by 7 bases; bases with no gene match: 7. Here the CDR3 reads CASTVGQGRDTQYF. In nucleotides, the CDR3 is TGTGCCAGCACCGTAGGACAGGGGAGAGATACGCAGTATTTT.

This rearrangement joins TRBV30 to TRBJ2-1; D perhaps matches TRBD1 (9 bases). The germline V gene encodes CDR1 GTSNPN and CDR2 SVGIG (reference sequence). Trimming shortened V by 0 bases and J by 9 bases, and 18 bases separated the two germline ends. This CDR3 region has 15 residues. The CDR3 coding sequence is TGTGCCTGGAGTGTACAGGGGGCGGGAGGCCGTGAGCAGTTCTTC. Its protein is CAWSVQGAGGREQFF. Looking up the rest from reference TRBV30 and TRBJ2-1 gives the full variable domain: SQTIHQWPATLVQPVGSPLSLECTVEGTSNPNLYWYRQAAGRGLQLLFYSVGIGQISSEVPQNLSASRPQDRQFILSSKKLLLSDSGFYLCAWSVQGAGGREQFFGPGTRLTVL.

Only a few counts were recorded for this clone. The chain employs TRBV11-2 and TRBJ2-7, with D tentatively TRBD1 (5 bases). The end of the DNA aligns better with TRBJ2-1, so the J call may be wrong. The CDR3 totals 11 residues. Germline lookup yields CDR1 SGHAT and CDR2 FQNNGV. The CDR3, as DNA: TGTGCCAGCAGCAGGACAAATGAGCAGTTCTTC. The encoded protein is CASSRTNEQFF.

The V gene is TRBV29-1, the J gene TRBJ1-1; no clear D. Germline assignment: CDR1 SQVTM and CDR2 ANQGSEA. This CDR3 has 13 residues. V lost 6 bases and J lost 8, with 19 bases in between. The CDR3 coding sequence is TGCAGCGTAGGTCCCACTTACAGTTTGGAAGCTTTCTTT. Its protein product is CSVGPTYSLEAFF. Together with reference TRBV29-1 and TRBJ1-1, the CDR3 gives the full variable domain: SAVISQKPSRDICQRGTSLTIQCQVDSQVTMMFWYRQQPGQSLTLIATANQGSEATYESGFVIDKFPISRPNLTFSTLTVSNMSPEDSSIYLCSVGPTYSLEAFFGQGTRLTVV.

This clone was detected a few times. V usage is TRBV7-2 and J usage is TRBJ1-5, with 8 bases that match TRBD1. The V gene's germline CDR1 is SGHTA and CDR2 FQGNSA. The CDR3 consists of 14 residues. J was trimmed by 6 bases and V by 5 bases; bases with no gene match: 6. The CDR3, as DNA: TGTGCCAGCAGCCTACCGGACAGGGCTCAGCCCCAGCATTTT. It translates to CASSLPDRAQPQHF.

This clone has a handful of counts. J is TRBJ2-3 and V is TRBV29-1; D is perhaps TRBD2 (6 bases). This CDR3 is 14 amino acids long. Germline CDR1 SQVTM, CDR2 ANQGSEA. With 2 bases removed from V and 3 bases from J, the gap between germline ends came to 12 bases. CDR3 sequence reads: CSVERRAETDTQYF. For the CDR3, the DNA is TGCAGCGTTGAAAGGAGGGCGGAGACAGATACGCAGTATTTT.

V gene TRBV18 combines with J gene TRBJ1-1; the D gene is possibly TRBD1 (5 bases). This CDR3 has 17 residues. Germline CDR1 and CDR2: KGHSH and LQKENI. V was shortened by 2 bases and J by 1 base, with 17 bases between the two germline ends. CDR3 loop: CASSPYLNRFGNTEAFF. As DNA, the CDR3 is TGTGCCAGCTCACCATACTTAAACAGGTTCGGGAACACTGAAGCTTTCTTT.

A few counts support this clone. This chain joins TRBV7-2 and TRBJ2-7; 8 bases line up with TRBD2. Germline CDR1 and CDR2: SGHTA and FQGNSA. V shed 0 bases, J shed 2 bases, and the junction held 0 bases outside the gene matches. There are 14 residues in the CDR3. The CDR3 DNA sequence: TGTGCCAGCAGCTTAGCAGCGGGAGCCTACGAGCAGTACTTC. It is translated as CASSLAAGAYEQYF. Looking up the rest from reference TRBV7-2 and TRBJ2-7 gives the full variable domain: GAGVSQSPSNKVTEKGKDVELRCDPISGHTALYWYRQSLGQGLEFLIYFQGNSAPDKSGLPSDRFSAERTGGSVSTLTIQRTQQEDSAVYLCASSLAAGAYEQYFGPGTRLTVT.